This is a list of T cell receptor beta chains from one sample in a study of human versus mouse CDR3 diversity and MHC coevolution. Libraries were prepared by immunoSEQ multiplex PCR; TCRdb keeps only in-frame clonotypes and omits some of them. The sample lists approximately 81,000 clones, 93% occurring once. Sequencing used naive CD4+ T cells from blood. The origin of the receptors is a person aged 30-70 years in good health. CDR3s include the opening cysteine and the closing phenylalanine or tryptophan. D genes are given only for firm matches. Size is stated for part of the rows, as once, few or many counts, or as a class when the clone is expanded.

NA | TRBD1 | TRBJ2-7 | TRBV7-9 | CASIQTGTTYEQYF | TGTGCCAGCATCCAGACAGGGACAACTTACGAGCAGTACTTC
NA | NA | TRBJ1-2 | TRBV27 | CASSPQGNYGYTF | TGTGCCAGCAGTCCCCAGGGGAACTATGGCTACACCTTC
NA | TRBD2 | TRBJ2-7 | TRBV9 | CASSVGVSGRGNSYEQYF | TGTGCCAGCAGCGTAGGGGTTAGCGGGAGGGGAAATTCCTACGAGCAGTACTTC
NA | NA | TRBJ2-7 | TRBV29-1 | CSLRDSAYEQYF | TGCAGCTTGCGGGACTCTGCCTACGAGCAGTACTTC
NA | TRBD1 | TRBJ1-2 | TRBV7-2 | CASSLGTGSGYTF | TGTGCCAGCAGCTTAGGGACAGGGTCGGGCTACACCTTC
NA | NA | TRBJ1-1 | TRBV27 | CASGRRGDTEAFF | TGTGCCAGCGGGCGTCGGGGGGACACTGAAGCTTTCTTT
NA | NA | TRBJ2-1 | TRBV2 | CASSPSGYDEQFF | TGTGCCAGCAGTCCGAGCGGATATGATGAGCAGTTCTTC
NA | NA | TRBJ2-5 | TRBV7-8 | CASSPQETQYF | TGTGCCAGCAGCCCACAAGAGACCCAGTACTTC
NA | TRBD2 | TRBJ2-2 | TRBV4-2 | CASSQGAGGLGGELFF | TGTGCCAGCAGCCAGGGGGCGGGAGGGCTCGGCGGGGAGCTGTTTTTT
NA | NA | TRBJ1-4 | TRBV27 | CASSFSSAGKLFF | TGTGCCAGCAGTTTTTCCAGCGCTGGGAAACTGTTTTTT
once | TRBD1 | TRBJ1-1 | TRBV19 | CASSQFQGAEAFF | TGTGCCAGTAGCCAGTTCCAGGGGGCTGAAGCTTTCTTT
once | NA | TRBJ2-7 | TRBV7-8 | CASSLVADSYEQYF | TGTGCCAGCAGCTTAGTGGCAGATTCCTACGAGCAGTACTTC
NA | TRBD1 | TRBJ1-2 | TRBV6-6 | CASSSGTVYGYTF | TGTGCCAGCAGTTCTGGGACAGTCTATGGCTACACCTTC
NA | NA | TRBJ2-1 | TRBV5-1 | CASSSAPAGPKFF | TGCGCCAGCAGCTCGGCGCCAGCGGGCCCGAAGTTCTTC
once | NA | TRBJ2-5 | TRBV18 | CASSPQGGETQYF | TGTGCCAGCTCACCTCAGGGAGGAGAGACCCAGTACTTC
NA | TRBD1 | TRBJ2-2 | TRBV9 | CASSVGDRGTSGELFF | TGTGCCAGCAGCGTTGGGGACAGGGGCACGTCCGGGGAGCTGTTTTTT
few | TRBD1 | TRBJ1-1 | TRBV7-9 | CASSPGQGLMVTEAFF | TGTGCCAGCAGCCCCGGACAGGGATTAATGGTGACTGAAGCTTTCTTT
once | TRBD2 | TRBJ2-3 | TRBV7-3 | CASSLVPLTSGGTDTQYF | TGTGCCAGCAGCTTAGTTCCCTTAACTAGCGGGGGGACAGATACGCAGTATTTT
once | TRBD1 | TRBJ2-3 | TRBV7-2 | CASSSGQGSTDTQYF | TGTGCCAGCAGCTCAGGACAGGGGAGCACAGATACGCAGTATTTT
NA | NA | TRBJ2-5 | TRBV5-1 | CASSLGRTRETQYF | TGCGCCAGCAGCTTAGGCCGGACAAGAGAGACCCAGTACTTC
NA | TRBD2 | TRBJ2-7 | TRBV9 | CASSVGGLAGAVGEQYF | TGTGCCAGCAGCGTAGGAGGGTTAGCGGGAGCGGTTGGGGAGCAGTACTTC
NA | NA | TRBJ2-5 | TRBV15 | CATSRDPGGSETQYF | TGTGCCACCAGCAGAGATCCAGGAGGGTCGGAGACCCAGTACTTC
NA | NA | TRBJ1-5 | TRBV21-1 | CASSSTGKHQPQHF | TGTGCCAGCAGCTCTACAGGAAAACATCAGCCCCAGCATTTT
NA | NA | TRBJ1-4 | TRBV4-2 | CASSQEPPIELFF | TGTGCCAGCAGCCAAGAGCCCCCAATAGAGCTGTTTTTT
NA | NA | TRBJ2-7 | TRBV28 | CASSLGAAGSYEQYF | TGTGCCAGCAGTTTGGGGGCCGCGGGCTCCTACGAGCAGTACTTC
NA | NA | TRBJ1-1 | TRBV5-1 | CASSLGGKITEAFF | TGCGCCAGCAGCTTGGGGGGCAAAATCACTGAAGCTTTCTTT
once | NA | TRBJ1-2 | TRBV7-9 | CASTSLLAGGPNYGYTF | TGTGCCAGCACCTCCCTGCTCGCGGGGGGCCCTAACTATGGCTACACCTTC
NA | TRBD1 | TRBJ2-2 | TRBV10-3 | CAISRDRGQTGELFF | TGTGCCATCAGCCGGGACAGGGGGCAAACCGGGGAGCTGTTTTTT
NA | TRBD1 | TRBJ1-2 | TRBV6-6 | CASSRRDRENYGYTF | TGTGCCAGCAGCCGCCGGGACAGGGAGAATTATGGCTACACCTTC
NA | TRBD1 | TRBJ1-4 | TRBV27 | CASSGQGASEKLFF | TGTGCCAGCAGTGGCCAGGGGGCGAGTGAAAAACTGTTTTTT
NA | TRBD1 | TRBJ2-5 | TRBV18 | CASSPRGTGLQETQYF | TGTGCCAGCTCACCTAGGGGGACAGGGCTTCAAGAGACCCAGTACTTC
NA | NA | TRBJ2-1 | TRBV4-3 | CASSRSLGYNEQFF | TGCGCCAGCAGCCGCTCTCTAGGATACAATGAGCAGTTCTTC
NA | NA | TRBJ1-5 | TRBV19 | CASRGGQSYSNQPQHF | TGTGCCAGTAGGGGTGGGCAGAGCTATAGCAATCAGCCCCAGCATTTT
NA | NA | TRBJ2-7 | TRBV18 | CASSLLARRDRKDEQYF | TGTGCCAGCTCACTACTCGCCCGGAGGGACAGAAAGGACGAGCAGTACTTC
NA | TRBD1 | TRBJ1-5 | TRBV7-2 | CASSLTGVGGQPQHF | TGTGCCAGCAGCTTGACAGGGGTCGGCGGTCAGCCCCAGCATTTT
NA | TRBD1 | TRBJ1-6 | TRBV25-1 | CASSALQGGNSPLHF | TGTGCCAGCAGTGCCCTACAGGGGGGAAATTCACCCCTCCACTTT
NA | NA | TRBJ2-7 | TRBV7-2 | CASSLAGGYEQYF | TGTGCCAGCAGCTTAGCGGGGGGTTACGAGCAGTACTTC
NA | NA | TRBJ2-5 | TRBV6-5 | CASSSLTGLETQYF | TGTGCCAGCAGTAGCCTGACTGGTTTGGAGACCCAGTACTTC
NA | TRBD1 | TRBJ2-7 | TRBV6-6 | CATAGQGDYEQYF | TGTGCCACCGCCGGGCAGGGGGACTACGAGCAGTACTTC
NA | NA | TRBJ2-7 | TRBV30 | CAWRLQGDVLGQYF | TGTGCCTGGAGGTTACAGGGAGACGTTCTGGGGCAGTACTTC
NA | NA | TRBJ1-2 | TRBV19 | CATGGTRVGGYTF | TGTGCCACCGGAGGGACCCGAGTCGGTGGCTACACCTTC
NA | TRBD1 | TRBJ2-7 | TRBV19 | CASTNTGGSEQYF | TGTGCCAGTACTAATACAGGGGGGAGCGAGCAGTACTTC
few | NA | TRBJ1-3 | TRBV4-3 | CASSPGDRSSGNTIYF | TGCGCCAGCAGCCCAGGCGACAGATCCTCTGGAAACACCATATATTTT
NA | NA | TRBJ2-3 | TRBV9 | CASSGRDQRSTDTQYF | TGTGCCAGCAGCGGGAGGGACCAACGAAGCACAGATACGCAGTATTTT
NA | NA | TRBJ2-7 | TRBV5-1 | CASSFPVRGINEQYF | TGCGCCAGCAGCTTCCCGGTTAGGGGGATAAACGAGCAGTACTTC
NA | TRBD1 | TRBJ2-7 | TRBV5-4 | CASSPDRDYEQYF | TGTGCCAGCAGCCCGGACAGGGACTACGAGCAGTACTTC
NA | TRBD2 | TRBJ2-1 | TRBV7-9 | CASSGGGSSYNEQFF | TGTGCCAGCTCCGGGGGGGGGAGCTCCTACAATGAGCAGTTCTTC
NA | NA | TRBJ2-1 | TRBV9 | CASSVGASNYNEQFF | TGTGCCAGCAGCGTAGGTGCTAGCAACTACAATGAGCAGTTCTTC
NA | NA | TRBJ2-7 | TRBV6-5 | CASSYNDQGWYEQYF | TGTGCCAGCAGTTACAACGATCAGGGCTGGTACGAGCAGTACTTC
once | TRBD1 | TRBJ1-1 | TRBV27 | CASSYDRGRATEAFF | TGTGCCAGCAGTTATGACAGGGGGCGGGCCACTGAAGCTTTCTTT
NA | TRBD1 | TRBJ1-2 | TRBV28 | CASSSGQEDGYTF | TGTGCCAGCAGCTCCGGACAGGAGGATGGCTACACCTTC
NA | NA | TRBJ1-1 | TRBV6-4 | CASTPGGGPEAFF | TGTGCCAGCACCCCGGGGGGGGGCCCTGAAGCTTTCTTT
NA | TRBD1 | TRBJ1-1 | TRBV5-8 | CASSLARGLKAFF | TGTGCCAGCAGCTTGGCCAGGGGGCTGAAAGCTTTCTTT
NA | NA | TRBJ1-2 | TRBV28 | CASSLSSIWGYTF | TGTGCCAGCAGTTTAAGCTCGATATGGGGCTACACCTTC
NA | TRBD1 | TRBJ2-7 | TRBV30 | CACDRGLFSEQYF | TGTGCCTGTGACAGGGGGCTTTTCTCCGAGCAGTACTTC